Sequencing of this T cell receptor beta chain was carried out in a study of T-cell memory formation after mild COVID-19. Comments on this clonotype: The antigen is undetermined. Its ends do not fully match the called genes, so a read error is possible.

Study-wide results and limits: Contracting clones localized mainly to CM and EM when CD4+ and mainly to EMRA when CD8+. SARS-CoV-2 specificity was not confirmed for second-wave clones peaking on day 37.

TCR alpha and TCR beta cDNA libraries with sample barcodes and UMIs came from 5'RACE using constant-segment primers. TCRdb reprocessed the 5' RACE reads with MiXCR, giving one entry per CDR3 protein. The data show nearly 110,000 distinct CDR3 sequences, roughly 12% seen once. This CDR3 spans 12 amino acids. Source material: PBMCs or a T cell subset sorted from them (not recorded which). This sequence originates from an adult woman who had mild COVID-19 (a few samples of this study predate the infection). Cell type and time point are not known. The chain employs TRBV12-3 or TRBV12-4 and TRBJ2-7, with D tentatively TRBD2 (6 bases). CDR3 nucleotides: TGTGCCAGCAGTTTGGCGGGGTACGATCAGTACTTC. This encodes CASSLAGYDQYF.